The 10 T cell receptor beta chains reported below all come from one sample, sequenced in a study of PD-1 blockade in classical Hodgkin lymphoma. Method: immunoSEQ multiplex PCR; TCRdb's copy keeps in-frame clones and lacks some. The sample has about 11,000 clones; 70% to 80% are singletons. Patients all relapsed after autologous stem cell transplantation, and there was variation in brentuximab vedotin exposure. The source material was peripheral blood mononuclear cells (PBMCs), sampled at baseline. These TCRs come from a human donor with classical Hodgkin lymphoma.

This clone was seen once. The J gene is TRBJ2-1, the V gene TRBV5-1; a weak D match, TRBD1 (6 bases). The CDR3 is made up of 14 amino acids. Germline V gives CDR1 SGHRS, CDR2 YFSETQ. Trimming cost V 2 bases and J 4 bases, with 10 bases left between them. The CDR3: CASSFGGQYNEQFF. The CDR3 DNA sequence: TGCGCCAGCAGCTTTGGAGGACAGTACAATGAGCAGTTCTTC.

This clone was picked up a small number of times. The V call is TRBV5-6, the J call TRBJ2-4; 12 nucleotides match TRBD2. Per germline, CDR1 SGHDT and CDR2 YYEEEE. CDR3 length: 15 residues. With V trimmed by 4 bases and J by 8 bases, 7 bases remained unmatched. Here the CDR3 reads CASSGLTSGSYIQYF. DNA of the CDR3: TGTGCCAGCAGCGGACTGACTAGCGGGAGTTACATTCAGTACTTC.

The chain employs TRBV19 and TRBJ2-7, with a possible D match to TRBD1 (6 bases). Germline loops: CDR1 LNHDA, CDR2 SQIVND (reference sequence). Trimming took off 5 bases at V and 2 bases at J, with 10 bases between the two ends. CDR3 length: 13 residues. DNA for the CDR3: TGTGCCAGTAGTCTAAGGACAGCCTACGAGCAGTACTTC. It translates to CASSLRTAYEQYF.

The J gene is TRBJ2-1, the V gene TRBV7-9, with 9 nucleotides matching TRBD2. CDR1 and CDR2 (germline): SEHNR, FQNEAQ (reference sequence). The CDR3 loop spans 16 amino acids. J gave up 4 bases and V 5 bases, and 9 bases lay outside the gene matches. Here the CDR3 DNA reads TGTGCCAGCAGCCGCACAGCGGGAGGTTCTTACAATGAGCAGTTCTTC. Amino acid sequence: CASSRTAGGSYNEQFF. Drawing the rest from reference TRBV7-9 and TRBJ2-1, the complete variable domain is DTGVSQNPRHKITKRGQNVTFRCDPISEHNRLYWYRQTLGQGPEFLTYFQNEAQLEKSRLLSDRFSAERPKGSFSTLEIQRTEQGDSAMYLCASSRTAGGSYNEQFFGPGTRLTVL.

The chain couples TRBV5-1 to TRBJ2-2, with D tentatively TRBD1 (6 bases). Trimming pared 2 bases from V and 5 bases from J, leaving 10 bases between. The V gene's germline CDR1 is SGHRS and CDR2 YFSETQ. The CDR3 has 14 amino acids. CDR3 nucleotide sequence: TGCGCCAGCAGCTTCGGGGACACAACCGGGGAGCTGTTTTTT. Amino acids: CASSFGDTTGELFF.

This chain links TRBV11-2 with TRBJ2-5; D is ambiguous. Germline CDR1 SGHAT, CDR2 FQNNGV. The ends were cut back, 0 bases at V and 5 bases at J, with 7 bases in the middle. The length of the CDR3 is 13 residues. CDR3: CASSLDRGETQYF. CDR3 coding DNA: TGTGCCAGCAGCTTAGATCGTGGGGAGACCCAGTACTTC.

V gene TRBV14 combines with J gene TRBJ1-5; the D is unclear. In germline, CDR1 is SGHDN, CDR2 FVKESK. V dropped 1 base and J dropped 4 bases, with 11 bases sitting between them. The CDR3 contains 15 residues. CDR3 coding DNA: TGTGCCAGCAGCCAAGGGGATGGGAGGAATCAGCCCCAGCATTTT. It specifies CASSQGDGRNQPQHF.

A few counts support this clone. The chain uses TRBV28 and TRBJ2-7; D gene ambiguous. The germline V and J ends were trimmed by 6 bases and 4 bases, with 7 bases remaining between them. The CDR3 is 11 residues long. Germline CDR1 MDHEN, CDR2 SYDVKM. The CDR3 loop is CASSQTYEQYF. The DNA of the CDR3 is TGTGCCAGCAGCCAGACTTACGAGCAGTACTTC.

This chain joins TRBV12-2 and TRBJ1-1; the D segment call TRBD1 is taken from the table without a DNA check. TRBV12-2 is termed a pseudogene. The CDR3 spans 17 residues. The CDR3 protein is CASRFQLDRALNTEAFF. The CDR3 DNA reads as TGTGCAAGTCGCTTTCAGCTGGACAGAGCTTTGAACACTGAAGCTTTCTTT.

The J gene is TRBJ1-1, the V gene TRBV2; TRBD1 is a possible D gene (5 bases). Deletions cut 4 bases from V and 3 bases from J, with 12 bases between. Germline values: CDR1 SNHLY, CDR2 FYNNEI. CDR3 length: 14 amino acids. CDR3 sequence reads: CASSGGSGYTEAFF. The CDR3, as DNA: TGTGCCAGCAGTGGGGGCAGCGGGTACACTGAAGCTTTCTTT.